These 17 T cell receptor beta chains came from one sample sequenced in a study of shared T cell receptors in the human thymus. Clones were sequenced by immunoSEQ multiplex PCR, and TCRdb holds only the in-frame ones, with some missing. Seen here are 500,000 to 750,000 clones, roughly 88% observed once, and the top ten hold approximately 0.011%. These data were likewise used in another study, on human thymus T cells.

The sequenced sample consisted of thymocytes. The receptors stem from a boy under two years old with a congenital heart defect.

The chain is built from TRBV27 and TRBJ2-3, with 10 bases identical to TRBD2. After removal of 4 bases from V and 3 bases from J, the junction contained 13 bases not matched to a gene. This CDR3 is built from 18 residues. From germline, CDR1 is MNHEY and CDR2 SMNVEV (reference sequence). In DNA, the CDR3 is TGTGCCAGCAGTTCCGGGGCTAGCGGGAGCAGGGGGACAGATACGCAGTATTTT. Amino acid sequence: CASSSGASGSRGTDTQYF.

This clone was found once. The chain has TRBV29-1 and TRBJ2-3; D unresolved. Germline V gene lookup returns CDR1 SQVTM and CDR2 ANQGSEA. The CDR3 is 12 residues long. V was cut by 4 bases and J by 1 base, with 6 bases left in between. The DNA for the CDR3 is TGCAGCGTTGCCAGTGGCACAGATACGCAGTATTTT. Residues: CSVASGTDTQYF.

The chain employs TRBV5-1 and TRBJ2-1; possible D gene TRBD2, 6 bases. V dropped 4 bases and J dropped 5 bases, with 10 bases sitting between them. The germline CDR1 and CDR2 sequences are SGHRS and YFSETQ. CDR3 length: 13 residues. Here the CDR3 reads CASSHGLNNEQFF. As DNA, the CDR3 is TGCGCCAGCAGCCATGGACTAAACAATGAGCAGTTCTTC.

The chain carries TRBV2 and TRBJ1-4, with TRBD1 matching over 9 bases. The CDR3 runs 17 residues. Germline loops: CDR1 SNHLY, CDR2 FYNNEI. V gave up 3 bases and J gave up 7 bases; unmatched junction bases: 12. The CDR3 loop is CASSDDRGYRHGEKLFF. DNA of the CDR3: TGTGCCAGCAGTGATGACAGGGGGTATCGGCACGGTGAAAAACTGTTTTTT.

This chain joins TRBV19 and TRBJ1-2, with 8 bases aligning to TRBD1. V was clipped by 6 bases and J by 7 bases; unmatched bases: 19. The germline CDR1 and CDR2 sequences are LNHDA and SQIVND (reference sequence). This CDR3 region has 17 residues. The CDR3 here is CASSSRPLDRVACGYTF. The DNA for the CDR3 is TGTGCCAGTAGCTCCAGGCCCCTGGACAGGGTAGCCTGTGGCTACACCTTC.

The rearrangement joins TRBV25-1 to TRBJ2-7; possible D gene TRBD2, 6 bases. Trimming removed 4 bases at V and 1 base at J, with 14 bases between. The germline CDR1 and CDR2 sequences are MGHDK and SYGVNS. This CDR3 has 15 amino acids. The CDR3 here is CASSGSGRGSYEQYF. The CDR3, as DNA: TGTGCCAGCAGTGGCTCGGGTCGGGGGTCCTACGAGCAGTACTTC.

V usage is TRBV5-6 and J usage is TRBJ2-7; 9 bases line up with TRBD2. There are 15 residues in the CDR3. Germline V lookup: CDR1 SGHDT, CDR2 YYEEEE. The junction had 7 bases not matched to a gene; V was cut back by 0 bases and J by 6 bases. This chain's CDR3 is CASSLGGRASTEQYF. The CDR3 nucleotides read TGTGCCAGCAGCTTGGGCGGGAGGGCCTCTACCGAGCAGTACTTC.

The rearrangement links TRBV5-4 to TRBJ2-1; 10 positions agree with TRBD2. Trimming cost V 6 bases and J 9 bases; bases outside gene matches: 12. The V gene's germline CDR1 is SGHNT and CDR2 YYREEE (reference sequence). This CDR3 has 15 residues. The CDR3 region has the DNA TGTGCCAGCACCCATACTAGCGGGAATCTGACTGAGCAGTTCTTC. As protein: CASTHTSGNLTEQFF.

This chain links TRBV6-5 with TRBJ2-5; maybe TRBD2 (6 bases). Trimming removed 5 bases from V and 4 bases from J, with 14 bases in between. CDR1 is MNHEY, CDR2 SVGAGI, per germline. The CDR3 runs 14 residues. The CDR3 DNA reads TGTGCCAGCAGTCGACGGGAGCACAGAGAGACCCAGTACTTC. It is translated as CASSRREHRETQYF.

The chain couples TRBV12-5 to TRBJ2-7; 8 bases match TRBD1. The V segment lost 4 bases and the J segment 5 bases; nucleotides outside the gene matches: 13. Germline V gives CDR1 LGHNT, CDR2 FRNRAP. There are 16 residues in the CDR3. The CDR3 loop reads CASGSSSGQGRDEQYF. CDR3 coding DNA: TGTGCTAGTGGTTCAAGCAGCGGACAGGGAAGGGACGAGCAGTACTTC.

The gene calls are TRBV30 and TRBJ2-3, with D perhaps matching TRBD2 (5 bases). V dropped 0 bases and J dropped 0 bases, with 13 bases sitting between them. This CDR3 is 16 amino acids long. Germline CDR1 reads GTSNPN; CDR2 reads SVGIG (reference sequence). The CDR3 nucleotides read TGTGCCTGGAGTGTACGGGATTCTCCTAGCACAGATACGCAGTATTTT. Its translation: CAWSVRDSPSTDTQYF.

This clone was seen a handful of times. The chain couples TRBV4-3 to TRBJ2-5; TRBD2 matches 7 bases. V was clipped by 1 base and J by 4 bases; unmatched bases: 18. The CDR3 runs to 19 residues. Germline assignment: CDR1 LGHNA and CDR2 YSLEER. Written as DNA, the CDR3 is TGCGCCAGCAGCCAAGCTCCCCGACGGGGGAGGGCCCATATAGAGACCCAGTACTTC. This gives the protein CASSQAPRRGRAHIETQYF.

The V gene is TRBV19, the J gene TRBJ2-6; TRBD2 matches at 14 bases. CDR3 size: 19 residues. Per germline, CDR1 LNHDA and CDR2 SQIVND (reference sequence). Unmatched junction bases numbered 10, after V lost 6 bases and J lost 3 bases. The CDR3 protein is CASSPQTSGRARGANVLTF. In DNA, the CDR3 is TGTGCCAGTAGCCCTCAGACTAGCGGGAGGGCCCGTGGGGCCAACGTCCTGACTTTC.

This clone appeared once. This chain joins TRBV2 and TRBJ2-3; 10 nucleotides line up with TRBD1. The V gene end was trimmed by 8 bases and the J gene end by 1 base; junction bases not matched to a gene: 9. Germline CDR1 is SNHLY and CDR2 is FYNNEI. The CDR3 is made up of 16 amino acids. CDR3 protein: CASPGTGQGGTDTQYF. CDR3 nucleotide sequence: TGTGCCAGCCCCGGGACCGGACAGGGGGGCACAGATACGCAGTATTTT.

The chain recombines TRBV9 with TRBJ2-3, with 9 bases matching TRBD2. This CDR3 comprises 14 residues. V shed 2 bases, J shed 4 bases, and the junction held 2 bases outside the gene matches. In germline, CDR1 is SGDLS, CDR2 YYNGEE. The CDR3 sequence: CASSVSGSPDTQYF. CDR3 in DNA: TGTGCCAGCAGCGTTAGCGGGAGTCCAGATACGCAGTATTTT.

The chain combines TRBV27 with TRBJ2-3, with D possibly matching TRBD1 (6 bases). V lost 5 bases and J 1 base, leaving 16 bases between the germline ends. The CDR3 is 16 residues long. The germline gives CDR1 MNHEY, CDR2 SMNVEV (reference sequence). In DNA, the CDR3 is TGTGCCAGCAGTCCCCCCAATCCAGGGGGCACAGATACGCAGTATTTT. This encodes CASSPPNPGGTDTQYF.

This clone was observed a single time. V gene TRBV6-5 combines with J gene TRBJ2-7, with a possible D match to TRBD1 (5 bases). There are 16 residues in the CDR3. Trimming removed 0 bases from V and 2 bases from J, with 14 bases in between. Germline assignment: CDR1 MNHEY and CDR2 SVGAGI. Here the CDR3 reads CASSYSMRLGAYEQYF. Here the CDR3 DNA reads TGTGCCAGCAGTTACTCGATGAGGCTAGGGGCCTACGAGCAGTACTTC.